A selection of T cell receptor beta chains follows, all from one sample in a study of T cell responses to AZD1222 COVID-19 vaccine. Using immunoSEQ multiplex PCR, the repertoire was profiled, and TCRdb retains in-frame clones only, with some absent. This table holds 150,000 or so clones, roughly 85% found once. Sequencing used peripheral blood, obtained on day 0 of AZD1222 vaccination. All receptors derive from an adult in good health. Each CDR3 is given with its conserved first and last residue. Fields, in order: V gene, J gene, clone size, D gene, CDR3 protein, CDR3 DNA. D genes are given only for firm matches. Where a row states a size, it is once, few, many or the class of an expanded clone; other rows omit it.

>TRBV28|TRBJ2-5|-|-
CASSILEGETQYF
TGTGCCAGCAGTATCCTCGAGGGAGAGACCCAGTACTTC
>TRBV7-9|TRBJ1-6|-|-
CASSPLDSPHF
TGTGCCAGCAGCCCCTTAGATAGTCCCCACTTT
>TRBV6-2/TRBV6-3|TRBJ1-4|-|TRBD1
CASSRQGTTNEKLFF
TGTGCCAGCAGCCGACAGGGAACAACTAATGAAAAACTGTTTTTT
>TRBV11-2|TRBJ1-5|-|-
CASSLSRGGQPQHF
TGTGCCAGCAGCTTAAGCCGGGGAGGTCAGCCCCAGCATTTT
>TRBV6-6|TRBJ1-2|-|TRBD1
CASSNPAGTGLYGYTF
TGTGCCAGCAGTAACCCTGCCGGGACAGGGTTGTATGGCTACACCTTC
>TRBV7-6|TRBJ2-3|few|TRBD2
CASSLQTSGIDTQYF
TGTGCCAGCAGCTTACAGACTAGCGGGATTGATACGCAGTATTTT
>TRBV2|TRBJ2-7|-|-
CASRYGQNSYEQYF
TGTGCCAGCAGATACGGACAGAACTCCTACGAGCAGTACTTC
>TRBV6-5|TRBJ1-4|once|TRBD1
CASRNRGLTNEKLFF
TGTGCCAGCAGGAACAGGGGGCTCACTAATGAAAAACTGTTTTTT
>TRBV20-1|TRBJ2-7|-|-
CSASGYYEQYF
TGCAGTGCTAGCGGTTACTACGAGCAGTACTTC
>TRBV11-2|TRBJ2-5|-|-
CASSLQLAETQYF
TGTGCCAGCAGCTTACAATTGGCGGAGACCCAGTACTTC
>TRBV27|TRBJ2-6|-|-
CASSFGQGRAGANVLTF
TGTGCCAGCAGTTTTGGTCAGGGCAGGGCTGGGGCCAACGTCCTGACTTTC
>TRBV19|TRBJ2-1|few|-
CASSILGTPYNEQFF
TGTGCCAGTAGTATATTGGGAACCCCTTACAATGAGCAGTTCTTC
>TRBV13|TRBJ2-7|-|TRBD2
CASSLRTSSYEQYF
TGTGCCAGCAGCTTAAGGACTAGCTCCTACGAGCAGTACTTC
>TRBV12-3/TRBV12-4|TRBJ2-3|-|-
CASSIRDTQYF
TGTGCCAGCAGTATAAGAGATACGCAGTATTTT
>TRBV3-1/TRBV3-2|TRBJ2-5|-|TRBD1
CASSQETGVSGTQYF
TGTGCCAGCAGCCAAGAGACAGGGGTTTCGGGGACCCAGTACTTC
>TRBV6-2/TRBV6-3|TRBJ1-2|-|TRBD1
CASSYPWTGFGYTF
TGTGCCAGCAGTTACCCATGGACAGGGTTTGGCTACACCTTC
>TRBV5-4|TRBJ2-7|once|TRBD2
CASSLRTSGWSSYEQYF
TGTGCCAGCAGCTTGCGGACTAGCGGGTGGAGCTCCTACGAGCAGTACTTC
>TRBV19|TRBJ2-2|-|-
CASSIERPGSNTGELFF
TGTGCCAGTAGTATAGAGAGGCCGGGGTCCAACACCGGGGAGCTGTTTTTT
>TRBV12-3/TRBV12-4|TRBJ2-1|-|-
CASSLVIEQFF
TGTGCCAGCAGTTTGGTTATTGAGCAGTTCTTC
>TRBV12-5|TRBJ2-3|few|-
CASALGQSTDTQYF
TGTGCTAGTGCCCTAGGACAGTCCACAGATACGCAGTATTTT
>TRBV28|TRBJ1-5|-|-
CASSLAGVALDSNQPQHF
TGTGCCAGCAGTTTAGCCGGGGTGGCTTTGGATAGCAATCAGCCCCAGCATTTT
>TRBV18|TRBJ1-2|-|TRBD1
CASSPTGTGSLYGYTF
TGTGCCAGCTCCCCCACTGGGACAGGGAGCCTCTATGGCTACACCTTC
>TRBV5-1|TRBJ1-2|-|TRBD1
CASSMATGAEGYTF
TGCGCCAGCAGCATGGCAACAGGGGCGGAAGGCTACACCTTC
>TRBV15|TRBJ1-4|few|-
CATSREGYNEKLFF
TGTGCCACCAGCAGAGAAGGGTACAATGAAAAACTGTTTTTT
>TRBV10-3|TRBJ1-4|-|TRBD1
CAISPTGGANEKLFF
TGTGCCATCAGTCCTACAGGGGGGGCTAATGAAAAACTGTTTTTT
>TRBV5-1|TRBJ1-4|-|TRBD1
CASSPGQGGGYNEKLFF
TGCGCCAGCAGCCCAGGACAGGGAGGAGGCTATAATGAAAAACTGTTTTTT
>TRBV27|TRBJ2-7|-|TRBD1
CASSIGTGTYEQYF
TGTGCCAGCAGTATCGGGACAGGCACATACGAGCAGTACTTC
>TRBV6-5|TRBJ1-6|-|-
CASSYSRDSPLHF
TGTGCCAGCAGTTACTCCAGGGACTCACCCCTCCACTTT
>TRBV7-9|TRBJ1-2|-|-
CASSLEVASEGYTF
TGTGCCAGCAGCTTAGAAGTGGCCTCGGAAGGCTACACCTTC
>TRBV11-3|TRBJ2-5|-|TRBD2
CASSPGTSGQETQYF
TGTGCCAGCAGCCCTGGGACTAGCGGCCAAGAGACCCAGTACTTC
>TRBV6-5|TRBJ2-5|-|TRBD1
CASSLTGVQRETQYF
TGTGCCAGCAGCCTGACAGGGGTTCAGCGGGAGACCCAGTACTTC
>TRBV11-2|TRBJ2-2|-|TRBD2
CASSFSGGSYTGELFF
TGTGCCAGCAGTTTTAGCGGGGGTTCATACACCGGGGAGCTGTTTTTT
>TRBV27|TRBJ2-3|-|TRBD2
CASSPRRLADTDTQYF
TGTGCCAGCAGCCCCAGGAGGCTAGCGGACACAGATACGCAGTATTTT
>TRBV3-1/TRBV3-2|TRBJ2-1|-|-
CASSLPGLPNEQFF
TGTGCCAGCAGCCTACCGGGACTCCCCAATGAGCAGTTCTTC
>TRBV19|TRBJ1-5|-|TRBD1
CASSLDRGWAQHF
TGTGCCAGTAGTTTGGACAGGGGCTGGGCCCAGCATTTT
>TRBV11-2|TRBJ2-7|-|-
CASSLVRERQYF
TGTGCCAGCAGCTTAGTGAGGGAAAGGCAGTACTTC
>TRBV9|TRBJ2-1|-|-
CASSVGQHNEQFF
TGTGCCAGCAGCGTAGGCCAGCACAATGAGCAGTTCTTC
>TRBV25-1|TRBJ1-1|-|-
CASSSRQGKTEAFF
TGTGCCAGCAGTAGTCGCCAGGGGAAGACTGAAGCTTTCTTT
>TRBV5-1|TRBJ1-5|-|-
CASSLAGTSMEPQHF
TGCGCCAGCAGCTTGGCCGGCACCTCAATGGAGCCCCAGCATTTT
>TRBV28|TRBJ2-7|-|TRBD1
CASRRDRGNSYEQYF
TGTGCCAGCAGACGCGACAGGGGGAACTCCTACGAGCAGTACTTC